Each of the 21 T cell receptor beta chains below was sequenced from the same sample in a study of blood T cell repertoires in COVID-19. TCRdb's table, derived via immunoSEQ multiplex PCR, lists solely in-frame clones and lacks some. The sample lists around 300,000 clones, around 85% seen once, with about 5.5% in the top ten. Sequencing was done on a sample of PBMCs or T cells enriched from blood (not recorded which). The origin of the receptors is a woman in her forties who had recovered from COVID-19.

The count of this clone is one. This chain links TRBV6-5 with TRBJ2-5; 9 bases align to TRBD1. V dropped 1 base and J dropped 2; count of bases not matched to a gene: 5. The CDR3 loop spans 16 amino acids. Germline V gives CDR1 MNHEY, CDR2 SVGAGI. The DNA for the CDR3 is TGTGCCAGCAGTTACTGGACGGGACAGGGACAAGAGACCCAGTACTTC. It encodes CASSYWTGQGQETQYF.

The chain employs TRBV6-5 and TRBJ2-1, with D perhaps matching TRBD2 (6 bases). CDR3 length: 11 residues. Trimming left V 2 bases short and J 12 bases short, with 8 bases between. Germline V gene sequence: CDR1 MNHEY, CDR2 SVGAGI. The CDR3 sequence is CASSYEGGQFF. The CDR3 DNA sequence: TGTGCCAGCAGTTACGAGGGAGGGCAGTTCTTC.

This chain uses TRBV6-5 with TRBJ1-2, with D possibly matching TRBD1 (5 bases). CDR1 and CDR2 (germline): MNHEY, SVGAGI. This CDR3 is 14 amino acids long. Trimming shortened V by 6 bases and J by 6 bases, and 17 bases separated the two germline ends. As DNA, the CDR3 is TGTGCCAGCAGCCTCTCCGGCAGGGTAAATGGCTACACCTTC. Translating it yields CASSLSGRVNGYTF.

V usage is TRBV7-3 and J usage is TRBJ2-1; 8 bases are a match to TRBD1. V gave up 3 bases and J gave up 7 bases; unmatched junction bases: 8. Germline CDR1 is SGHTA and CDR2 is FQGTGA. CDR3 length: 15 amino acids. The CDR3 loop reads CASSFGQGALNEQFF. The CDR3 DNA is TGTGCCAGCAGCTTTGGACAGGGAGCGTTGAATGAGCAGTTCTTC.

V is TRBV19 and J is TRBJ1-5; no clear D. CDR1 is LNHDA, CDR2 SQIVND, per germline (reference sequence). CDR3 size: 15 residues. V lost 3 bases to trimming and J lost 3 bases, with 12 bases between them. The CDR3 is CASSMPKRFNQPQHF. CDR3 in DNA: TGTGCCAGTAGTATGCCCAAGAGATTCAATCAGCCCCAGCATTTT.

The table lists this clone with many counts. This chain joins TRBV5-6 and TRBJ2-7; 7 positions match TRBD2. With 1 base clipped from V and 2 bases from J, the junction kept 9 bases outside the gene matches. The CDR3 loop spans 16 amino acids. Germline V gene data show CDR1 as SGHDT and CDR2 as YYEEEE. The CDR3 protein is CASSLFRGGSAYEQYF. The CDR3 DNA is TGTGCCAGCAGCTTGTTCCGTGGCGGGAGTGCCTACGAGCAGTACTTC.

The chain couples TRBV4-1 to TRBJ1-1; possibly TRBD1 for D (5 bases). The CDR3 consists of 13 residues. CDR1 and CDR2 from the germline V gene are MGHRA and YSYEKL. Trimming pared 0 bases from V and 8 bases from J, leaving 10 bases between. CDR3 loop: CASSQDRVEEAFF. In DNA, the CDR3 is TGCGCCAGCAGCCAAGACAGGGTGGAAGAAGCTTTCTTT.

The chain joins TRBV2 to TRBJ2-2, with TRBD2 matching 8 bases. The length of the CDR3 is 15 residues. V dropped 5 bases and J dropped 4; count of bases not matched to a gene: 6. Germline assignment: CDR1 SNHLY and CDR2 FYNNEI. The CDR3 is CASSRLSGITGELFF. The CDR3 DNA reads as TGTGCCAGCAGTCGGCTTAGCGGGATCACCGGGGAGCTGTTTTTT.

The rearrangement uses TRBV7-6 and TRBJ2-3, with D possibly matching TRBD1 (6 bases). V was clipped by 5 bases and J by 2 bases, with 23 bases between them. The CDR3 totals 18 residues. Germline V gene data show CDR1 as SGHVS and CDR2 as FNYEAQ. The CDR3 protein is CASSESQGIEVYTDTQYF. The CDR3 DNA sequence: TGTGCCAGCAGCGAAAGCCAGGGGATCGAGGTTTACACAGATACGCAGTATTTT.

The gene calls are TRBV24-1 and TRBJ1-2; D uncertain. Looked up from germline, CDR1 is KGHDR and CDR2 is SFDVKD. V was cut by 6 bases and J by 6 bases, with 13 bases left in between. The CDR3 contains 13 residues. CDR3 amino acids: CATSTRGGNGYTF. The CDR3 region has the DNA TGTGCCACCAGTACGCGGGGAGGCAATGGCTACACCTTC.

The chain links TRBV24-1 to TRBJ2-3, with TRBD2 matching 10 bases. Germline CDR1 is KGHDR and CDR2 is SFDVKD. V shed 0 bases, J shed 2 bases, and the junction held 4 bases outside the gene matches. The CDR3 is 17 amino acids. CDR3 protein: CATSDLRTSGDTDTQYF. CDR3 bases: TGTGCCACCAGTGATTTGAGGACTAGCGGAGACACAGATACGCAGTATTTT.

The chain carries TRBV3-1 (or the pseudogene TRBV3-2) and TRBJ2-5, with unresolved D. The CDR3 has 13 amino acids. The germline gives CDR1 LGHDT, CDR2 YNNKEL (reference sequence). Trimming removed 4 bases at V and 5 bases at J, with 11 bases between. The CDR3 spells CASSPARPETQYF. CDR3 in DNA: TGTGCCAGCAGCCCCGCTAGGCCGGAGACCCAGTACTTC.

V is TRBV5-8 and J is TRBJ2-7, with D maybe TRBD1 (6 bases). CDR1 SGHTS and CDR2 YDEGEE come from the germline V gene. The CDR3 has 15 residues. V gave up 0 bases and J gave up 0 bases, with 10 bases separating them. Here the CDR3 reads CASSLGDTRSYEQYF. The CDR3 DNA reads TGTGCCAGCAGCTTGGGGGACACCCGCTCCTACGAGCAGTACTTC.

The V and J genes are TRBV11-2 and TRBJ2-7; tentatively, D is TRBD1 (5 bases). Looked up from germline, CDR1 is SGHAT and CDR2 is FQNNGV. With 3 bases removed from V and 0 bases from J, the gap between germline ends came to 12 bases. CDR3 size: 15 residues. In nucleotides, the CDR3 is TGTGCCAGCAGCTTTAATCCCGACAGCTCCTACGAGCAGTACTTC. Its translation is CASSFNPDSSYEQYF.

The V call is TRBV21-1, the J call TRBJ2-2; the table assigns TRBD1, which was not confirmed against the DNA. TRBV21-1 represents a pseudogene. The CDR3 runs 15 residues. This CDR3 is CASGNRDRDTGELFF. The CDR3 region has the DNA TGTGCCAGCGGAAACAGGGATCGGGACACCGGGGAGCTGTTTTTT.

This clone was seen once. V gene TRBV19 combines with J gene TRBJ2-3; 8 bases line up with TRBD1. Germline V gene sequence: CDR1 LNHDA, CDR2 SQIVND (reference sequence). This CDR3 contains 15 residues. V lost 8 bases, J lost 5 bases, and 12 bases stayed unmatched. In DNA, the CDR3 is TGTGCCAGTTCCGGTCTGGACAGGGCCCTAGATACGCAGTATTTT. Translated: CASSGLDRALDTQYF.

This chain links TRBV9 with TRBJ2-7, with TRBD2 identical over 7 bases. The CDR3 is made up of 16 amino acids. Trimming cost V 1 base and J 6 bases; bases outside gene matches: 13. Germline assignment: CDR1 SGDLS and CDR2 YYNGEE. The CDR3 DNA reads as TGTGCCAGCAGCGTATCCGCGGGAGCGCGGGTCTCCGAGCAGTACTTC. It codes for CASSVSAGARVSEQYF.

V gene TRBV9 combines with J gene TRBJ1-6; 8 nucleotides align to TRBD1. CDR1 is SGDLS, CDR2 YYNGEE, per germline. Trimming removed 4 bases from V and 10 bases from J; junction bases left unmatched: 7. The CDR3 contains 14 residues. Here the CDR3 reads CASSSTGGRSPLHF. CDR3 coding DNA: TGTGCCAGCAGCTCAACAGGGGGTCGGTCACCCCTCCACTTT.

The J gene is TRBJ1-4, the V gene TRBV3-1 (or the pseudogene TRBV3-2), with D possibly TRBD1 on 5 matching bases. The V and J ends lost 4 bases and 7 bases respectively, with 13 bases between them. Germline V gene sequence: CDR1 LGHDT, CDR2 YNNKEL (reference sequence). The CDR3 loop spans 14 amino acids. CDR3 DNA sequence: TGTGCCAGCAGCCTAATTACAGGATCTGAAAAACTGTTTTTT. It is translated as CASSLITGSEKLFF.

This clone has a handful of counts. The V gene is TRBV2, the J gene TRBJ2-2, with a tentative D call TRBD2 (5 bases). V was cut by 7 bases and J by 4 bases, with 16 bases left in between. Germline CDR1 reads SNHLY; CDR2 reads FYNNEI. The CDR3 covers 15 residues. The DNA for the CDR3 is TGTGCCAGCAAAGGAGGTCTAGCTGGCACCGGGGAGCTGTTTTTT. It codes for CASKGGLAGTGELFF.

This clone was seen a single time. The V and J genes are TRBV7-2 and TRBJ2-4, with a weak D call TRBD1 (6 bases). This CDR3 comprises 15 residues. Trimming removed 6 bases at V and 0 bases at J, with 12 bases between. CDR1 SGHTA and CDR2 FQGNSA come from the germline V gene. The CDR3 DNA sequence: TGTGCCAGCAGACCACAGGGATTAGCCAAAAACATTCAGTACTTC. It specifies CASRPQGLAKNIQYF.